This T cell receptor beta chain derives from a study of tumor and adjacent non-tumor tissue in lung cancer. TCRbeta libraries were built with three rounds of nested PCR, modified from ARM-PCR. In TCRdb, the multiplex PCR reads were re-called with MiXCR into one record per CDR3 protein. The repertoire has roughly 120,000 distinct CDR3 sequences, roughly 80% of them found once; the top ten carry approximately 35%. The template was RNA from unsorted bulk tissue. Germline values: CDR1 MNHEY, CDR2 SVGAGI. The CDR3 has 14 residues. With regard to this clonotype: The junction departs from germline at one end; a sequencing error may be responsible.

The chain links TRBV6-5 to TRBJ1-4, with D unclear. The TCR sequence derives from an older woman with non-small cell lung cancer. The source material was lung tumor tissue. For the CDR3, the DNA is TGTGCCAGCAGGTCACTTCTAACTAATGAAAAAATGTTTTTT. This translates into CASRSLLTNEKMFF.